This T cell receptor beta chain was sequenced for a study of PD-L1 blockade in urothelial cancer (dated by TCRdb to the late 2010s). For the study in its entirety: All patients started therapy in about 2014 and received atezolizumab 1,200 mg intravenously every 3 weeks. In the same patients, whole exome sequencing and RNA sequencing of pretreatment tumors were performed in addition to TCR sequencing. TCR sequencing covered pretreatment tumor samples and matched, serially collected peripheral blood taken before and after atezolizumab treatment. Under ten patients reached durable clinical benefit, while fewer than 25 patients did not. Blood samples were analyzed 3 weeks after the start of treatment (second dose) and 6 weeks after the start of treatment. Twenty-five of 29 patients were identified as males with urothelial cancer of bladder origin, and a prior smoking history was reported by 18 of 29 patients. Progression-free survival longer than 6 months counted as durable clinical benefit, and TCR features were additionally tested against both progression-free and overall survival. The study, an exploratory multi-omic analysis, examined somatic, immune and clinical correlates of response to PD-L1 blockade with atezolizumab in urothelial cancer. An ECOG performance status of 0 or 1 was recorded for the patients, and 0 to 3 prior chemotherapy regimens had been received by the patients. Some 30 patients had pretreatment blood TCR-seq, approximately 24 had at least one posttreatment blood collection, and approximately 24 had tumor TCR-seq. Blood samples gave a median of approximately 150,000 T cells and 83,000 or so unique TCRs, with a median clonality of 0.080.

This specimen's time point label, per the study, means: pretreatment peripheral blood. The cohort comprised more than 25 patients with locally advanced or metastatic urothelial carcinoma treated at Memorial Sloan Kettering on a trial protocol. Peripheral blood mononuclear cells were collected pretreatment and during treatment, at between 1 and 8 total time points per patient. The Qiagen DNeasy Blood extraction kit was used to purify genomic DNA from total PBMCs and from tumor samples. PBMCs were collected pretreatment and during treatment, and were isolated and stored as previously described. Notes on this clone: The clone's antigen remains unknown. No clone much larger than this one lies a single base away; base qualities are absent.

Here is what the overall study found, with its caveats: Because the sample size was small (n ≈ 27) and many exploratory analyses were performed, the results are intended to be hypothesis-generating. Greater expansion of tumor-associated TCR clones in peripheral blood 3 weeks after the start of treatment was observed in patients with durable benefit (n of about 24, p = 0.022). Improved progression-free and overall survival was found to be associated with pretreatment peripheral blood TCR clonality below the median.

Synthetic TCR analog templates were spiked into each PCR so that absolute template abundance could be estimated from read counts. Using the immunoSEQ assay, TCRbeta CDR3 regions were amplified from genomic DNA with bias-controlled V and J gene primers. Sequencing of rearranged TCRbeta segments was done at approximately 20X coverage. In the paper's pipeline: Sequencing errors were corrected by clustering, and CDR3s were annotated against IMGT so that V, D and J genes could be assigned. Out-of-frame and stop-codon sequences were excluded, and only productive TCRbeta rearrangements were used in downstream analyses. To compute clonality, Shannon entropy was normalized by the log of the number of unique productive sequences and then subtracted from one. Fisher's exact test with Benjamini-Hochberg correction, using a cutoff of adjusted p below 0.01, was how clones that differed between time points or between blood and tumor were identified. TCRdb limited this immuneACCESS table to in-frame rearrangements with V and J called. A share of clones is missing; checked studies link under half to unresolved V genes, and the rest is unexplained. V and J calls and clone size follow that table, whereas D and trimming were derived from the DNA. A total of about 56,000 clones appear in this sample, 85% of them only once. About 15% of the sample is in the top ten clones.

Relative to germline, V is missing 3 bases and J is missing 8 bases, with 6 bases of the junction outside any gene match. The cysteine opens and the phenylalanine closes a CDR3 of 14 amino acids. Only CDR3 DNA remains: 42 bases, in frame from the first base. The germline V gene specifies SGDLS as CDR1 and YYNGEE as CDR2. Material: PBMCs, obtained around atezolizumab (anti-PD-L1) treatment. The chain is made from TRBV9 and TRBJ2-1; the central 9 bases match TRBD2. The source of this sequence is a man aged 70 or older with urothelial cancer. The CDR3 here reads CASSGRAGGHEQFF. The nucleotide sequence is TGTGCCAGCAGCGGACGAGCGGGAGGCCATGAGCAGTTCTTC.